This TCR beta chain was obtained from a study of shared clonotypes between healthy human individuals. Study-level points and caveats: Clonotypes which were not shared had lower generation probabilities than clonotypes that all four donors shared.

V gave up 1 base and J gave up 3 bases, with 15 bases separating them. The V gene's germline CDR1 is LNHDA and CDR2 SQIVND (reference sequence). The CDR3 runs 16 residues. As concerns this clone: Its antigen is not identified.

Replicate sorted-subset PCRs were loaded with roughly 190 ng DNA, approximately 31,000 T cell genomes. Some clones are missing from TCRdb's copy, which holds only in-frame ones; the method was immunoSEQ multiplex PCR. The profile shows fewer than 2.5 million clones, over 85% of them singletons. This sequence originates from a man younger than 35 in good health. Some clones in this sample may be carry-over from other donors' samples. Sequenced: naive CD4+ T cells from PBMCs. Regarding subset: CD45RA+ positively selected. The V call is TRBV19, the J call TRBJ1-1; D ambiguous. The CDR3 is CASSIGGPIGHTEAFF. CDR3 in DNA: TGTGCCAGTAGTATAGGAGGCCCCATTGGGCACACTGAAGCTTTCTTT. Using reference TRBV19 and TRBJ1-1 for the parts outside the CDR3, the full variable domain is DGGITQSPKYLFRKEGQNVTLSCEQNLNHDAMYWYRQDPGQGLRLIYYSQIVNDFQKGDIAEGYSVSREKKESFPLTVTSAQKNPTAFYLCASSIGGPIGHTEAFFGQGTRLTVV.